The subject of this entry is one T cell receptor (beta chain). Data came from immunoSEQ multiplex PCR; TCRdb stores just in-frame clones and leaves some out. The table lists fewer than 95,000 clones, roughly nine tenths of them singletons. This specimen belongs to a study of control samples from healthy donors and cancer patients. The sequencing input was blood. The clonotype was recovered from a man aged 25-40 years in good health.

The CDR3 coding sequence is TGTGCCAGCAGCTCGCCCGGGACTAGCGTCGGCACCGGGGAGCTGTTTTTT. Amino acid sequence: CASSSPGTSVGTGELFF. The chain combines TRBV7-9 with TRBJ2-2, with 10 positions matching TRBD2. This CDR3 comprises 17 residues. Germline values: CDR1 SEHNR, CDR2 FQNEAQ (reference sequence). Unmatched junction bases numbered 9, after V lost 4 bases and J lost 4 bases.